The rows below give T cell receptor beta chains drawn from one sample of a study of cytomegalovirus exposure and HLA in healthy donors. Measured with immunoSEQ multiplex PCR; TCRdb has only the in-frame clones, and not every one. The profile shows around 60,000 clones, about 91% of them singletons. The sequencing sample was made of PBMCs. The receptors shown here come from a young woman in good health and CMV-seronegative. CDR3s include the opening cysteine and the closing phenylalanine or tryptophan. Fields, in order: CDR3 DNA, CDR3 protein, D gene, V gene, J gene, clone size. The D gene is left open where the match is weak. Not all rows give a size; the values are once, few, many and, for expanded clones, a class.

CDR3 DNA: TGTGCCAGCAGCACTCAAGTAGAGCGGTGGTTGTTGGCCTCGAACACTGAAGCTTTCTTT
CDR3 protein: CASSTQVERWLLASNTEAFF
D gene: .
V gene: TRBV28
J gene: TRBJ1-1
clone size: once

CDR3 DNA: TGCAGCGTTGTCTCTAGCGGAGTTGAGCAGTACTTC
CDR3 protein: CSVVSSGVEQYF
D gene: TRBD2
V gene: TRBV29-1
J gene: TRBJ2-7
clone size: .

CDR3 DNA: TGCGCCAGCAGTGAGGCAGGGGCGGCCGAGCAGTACTTC
CDR3 protein: CASSEAGAAEQYF
D gene: .
V gene: TRBV10-2
J gene: TRBJ2-7
clone size: .

CDR3 DNA: TGTGCCAGCAGTTACGACAGGGAAGGAACTGAAGCTTTCTTT
CDR3 protein: CASSYDREGTEAFF
D gene: TRBD1
V gene: TRBV6-5
J gene: TRBJ1-1
clone size: .

CDR3 DNA: TGTGCCAGCTCACAGAGCCGGACAGCGAACACTGAAGCTTTCTTT
CDR3 protein: CASSQSRTANTEAFF
D gene: .
V gene: TRBV18
J gene: TRBJ1-1
clone size: .

CDR3 DNA: TGTGCCAGCAGCTTTATGCAGTATGGCTACACCTTC
CDR3 protein: CASSFMQYGYTF
D gene: .
V gene: TRBV5-5
J gene: TRBJ1-2
clone size: .

CDR3 DNA: TGTGCCAGCAGAACAGGGGGCGGGGGGCCAGATACGCAGTATTTT
CDR3 protein: CASRTGGGGPDTQYF
D gene: .
V gene: TRBV6-1
J gene: TRBJ2-3
clone size: .

CDR3 DNA: TGCGCCAGCAGCCAAGGAGGTAGCTATAGCTCCTACAATGAGCAGTTCTTC
CDR3 protein: CASSQGGSYSSYNEQFF
D gene: .
V gene: TRBV4-1
J gene: TRBJ2-1
clone size: .

CDR3 DNA: TGTGCCAGCAGCCCCCGGGACAGTTACAAAAACATTCAGTACTTC
CDR3 protein: CASSPRDSYKNIQYF
D gene: TRBD1
V gene: TRBV11-1
J gene: TRBJ2-4
clone size: .

CDR3 DNA: TGCGCCAGCAGCCCGCATCTAGCGGGGGGGCCGATTGGAAATGAGCAGTTCTTC
CDR3 protein: CASSPHLAGGPIGNEQFF
D gene: TRBD2
V gene: TRBV4-1
J gene: TRBJ2-1
clone size: .

CDR3 DNA: TGTGCCAGCAGGGAAGGACAGGCCACAGATACGCAGTATTTT
CDR3 protein: CASREGQATDTQYF
D gene: TRBD1
V gene: TRBV6-1
J gene: TRBJ2-3
clone size: .

CDR3 DNA: TGTGCCATCAGTGGCTGGGGGGGGGCGGGTGATGAGCAGTTCTTC
CDR3 protein: CAISGWGGAGDEQFF
D gene: .
V gene: TRBV10-3
J gene: TRBJ2-1
clone size: once

CDR3 DNA: TGTGCCAGTAGTAGGGGGAGGGCCGGATACGAGCAGTACTTC
CDR3 protein: CASSRGRAGYEQYF
D gene: TRBD2
V gene: TRBV19
J gene: TRBJ2-7
clone size: .

CDR3 DNA: TGTGCCAGCAGGGGCGGAGCGGGGTCTTACAATGAGCAGTTCTTC
CDR3 protein: CASRGGAGSYNEQFF
D gene: TRBD2
V gene: TRBV6-6
J gene: TRBJ2-1
clone size: .

CDR3 DNA: TGTGCCAGCCGGGGACTAGCCCACGAGCAGTACTTC
CDR3 protein: CASRGLAHEQYF
D gene: TRBD2
V gene: TRBV2
J gene: TRBJ2-7
clone size: few

CDR3 DNA: TGTGCCAGTAGTTCCTGGGAGGGTCGGTCCGGGAAGAGCAATCAGCCCCAGCATTTT
CDR3 protein: CASSSWEGRSGKSNQPQHF
D gene: .
V gene: TRBV19
J gene: TRBJ1-5
clone size: .

CDR3 DNA: TGTGCCAGCAGCCTGCGAACAGGCAACACTGAAGCTTTCTTT
CDR3 protein: CASSLRTGNTEAFF
D gene: .
V gene: TRBV5-4
J gene: TRBJ1-1
clone size: .

CDR3 DNA: TGTGCCAGCAGCCCGAGCGTCTTGGGAAACACCATATATTTT
CDR3 protein: CASSPSVLGNTIYF
D gene: .
V gene: TRBV7-8
J gene: TRBJ1-3
clone size: .

CDR3 DNA: TGCAGCGTTGAGCACCTCTCCAGCTATGGCTACACCTTC
CDR3 protein: CSVEHLSSYGYTF
D gene: .
V gene: TRBV29-1
J gene: TRBJ1-2
clone size: .

CDR3 DNA: TGTGCCAGCAGTTTAGGGACAGGAGTCTACGAGCAGTACTTC
CDR3 protein: CASSLGTGVYEQYF
D gene: TRBD1
V gene: TRBV27
J gene: TRBJ2-7
clone size: .

CDR3 DNA: TGTGCCAGCAGCCCCTCTTCAGGGCTACATGAAAAACTGTTTTTT
CDR3 protein: CASSPSSGLHEKLFF
D gene: .
V gene: TRBV7-9
J gene: TRBJ1-4
clone size: .

CDR3 DNA: TGTGCCTCCCGCCTCCTACGACAGGACCGGGTCAGGGAGCTGTTTTTT
CDR3 protein: CASRLLRQDRVRELFF
D gene: .
V gene: TRBV28
J gene: TRBJ2-2
clone size: .

CDR3 DNA: TGTGCCAGCATGAGCGTGACTGAAGCTTTCTTT
CDR3 protein: CASMSVTEAFF
D gene: .
V gene: TRBV2
J gene: TRBJ1-1
clone size: .

CDR3 DNA: TGTGCCAGCTCACCAGCAGGGACAGGGGGCCATCCCTCTGGCTACACCTTC
CDR3 protein: CASSPAGTGGHPSGYTF
D gene: TRBD1
V gene: TRBV18
J gene: TRBJ1-2
clone size: .

CDR3 DNA: TGCGCCAGCAGTGAGATGGGCGCAGGGTTGGCTCAGCCCCAGCATTTT
CDR3 protein: CASSEMGAGLAQPQHF
D gene: .
V gene: TRBV10-2
J gene: TRBJ1-5
clone size: once

CDR3 DNA: TGCAGTGCTAGACCGGCTAGCGAGCAGTACTTC
CDR3 protein: CSARPASEQYF
D gene: .
V gene: TRBV20-1
J gene: TRBJ2-7
clone size: .

CDR3 DNA: TGTGCCAGCAGCTTTGGGCCCTCCTACGAGCAGTACTTC
CDR3 protein: CASSFGPSYEQYF
D gene: .
V gene: TRBV7-8
J gene: TRBJ2-7
clone size: .

CDR3 DNA: TGTGCCAGCAGCAAAGCGGGGAGAAAGGATACGCAGTATTTT
CDR3 protein: CASSKAGRKDTQYF
D gene: .
V gene: TRBV21-1
J gene: TRBJ2-3
clone size: .

CDR3 DNA: TGTGCCAGCAGCCCAACGGACAGTGGCGGAAACACCATATATTTT
CDR3 protein: CASSPTDSGGNTIYF
D gene: .
V gene: TRBV13
J gene: TRBJ1-3
clone size: .

CDR3 DNA: TGTGCCAGCAGCCCCGTCCGGCAAGAGACCCAGTACTTC
CDR3 protein: CASSPVRQETQYF
D gene: .
V gene: TRBV7-8
J gene: TRBJ2-5
clone size: .

CDR3 DNA: TGCAGCGTCACGGCCGGGCGGGCGAACTATGGCTACACCTTC
CDR3 protein: CSVTAGRANYGYTF
D gene: .
V gene: TRBV29-1
J gene: TRBJ1-2
clone size: .

CDR3 DNA: TGTGCCAGCAGCTTAGACGACAGGACGTATGGCTACACCTTC
CDR3 protein: CASSLDDRTYGYTF
D gene: .
V gene: TRBV7-8
J gene: TRBJ1-2
clone size: .